The 8 T cell receptor beta chains presented below share a single source sample, sequenced in a study of cytomegalovirus exposure and HLA in healthy donors. In the PCR, 60 Vbeta and 13 Jbeta primers were used. The protocol was immunoSEQ multiplex PCR, while the TCRdb copy is restricted to in-frame clones and leaves out a portion. This sample yields roughly 200,000 clones, of which just over 75% are seen a single time; around 3.5% belongs to the top ten. Sequencing input: PBMCs. These receptors originate from a woman between 55 and 75 years old in good health and CMV-seropositive.

The gene calls are TRBV30 and TRBJ2-2, with TRBD2 as a possible D gene (6 bases). V dropped 3 bases and J dropped 4 bases, with 15 bases sitting between them. CDR3 length: 15 residues. Germline V CDR1 and CDR2: GTSNPN, SVGIG (reference sequence). This CDR3 is CAWRVGGISTGELFF. The CDR3 DNA is TGTGCCTGGAGAGTCGGGGGAATCAGCACCGGGGAGCTGTTTTTT.

The rearrangement joins TRBV7-2 to TRBJ2-2, with D perhaps matching TRBD1 (6 bases). The CDR3 has 18 residues. The germline V and J ends were trimmed by 6 bases and 1 base, with 21 bases remaining between them. CDR1 SGHTA and CDR2 FQGNSA come from the germline V gene. CDR3 bases: TGTGCCAGCAGTTCTGACAGGAGACCCTTCCTGAACACCGGGGAGCTGTTTTTT. Translated, it gives CASSSDRRPFLNTGELFF.

The chain carries TRBV5-1 and TRBJ1-2; D perhaps matches TRBD1 (6 bases). The CDR3 has 16 amino acids. The germline V and J ends were trimmed by 0 bases and 8 bases, with 20 bases remaining between them. Germline V gene lookup returns CDR1 SGHRS and CDR2 YFSETQ. DNA of the CDR3: TGCGCCAGCAGCTTGGATCGTCGGGTATCAGGGGAGGGCTACACCTTC. This encodes CASSLDRRVSGEGYTF.

The chain has TRBV6-5 and TRBJ1-5, with D tentatively TRBD1 (5 bases). CDR3 size: 15 residues. From germline, CDR1 is MNHEY and CDR2 SVGAGI. V lost 6 bases and J 5 bases, leaving 17 bases between the germline ends. CDR3 protein: CASSRQGTADQPQHF. As DNA, the CDR3 is TGTGCCAGCAGCCGGCAGGGTACGGCGGATCAGCCCCAGCATTTT.

The chain links TRBV19 to TRBJ1-5, with a possible D match to TRBD1 (6 bases). The CDR3 runs to 15 residues. V shed 5 bases and J shed 4 bases, with 15 bases lying between them. The germline gives CDR1 LNHDA, CDR2 SQIVND (reference sequence). The CDR3 protein is CASSRTVFLNQPQHF. The CDR3 bases are TGTGCCAGTAGTCGGACAGTTTTTTTAAATCAGCCCCAGCATTTT.

The rearrangement links TRBV11-2 to TRBJ2-3; 9 bases are a match to TRBD2. The CDR3 spans 14 residues. Germline V gene lookup returns CDR1 SGHAT and CDR2 FQNNGV. V lost 5 bases and J lost 6; bases outside the gene matches: 6. The CDR3 loop is CASSPGTSPDTQYF. The CDR3 DNA reads as TGTGCCAGCAGCCCCGGGACTAGCCCCGATACGCAGTATTTT.

This sequence joins TRBV7-8 and TRBJ2-1; TRBD1 or TRBD2 may be the D gene (10 bases each). Germline CDR1 and CDR2: SGHVS and FQNEAQ. This CDR3 contains 20 residues. V lost 5 bases and J lost 7, with 33 bases in between. The CDR3 sequence is CASSRKDRGSGSGRTNEQFF. CDR3 sequence (DNA): TGTGCCAGCAGCCGAAAGGACAGGGGGTCGGGTAGCGGGAGGACAAATGAGCAGTTCTTC.

This clone has just a few counts. CDR3 residues: CASSSAGQPREKLFF. CDR3 bases: TGTGCCAGCAGCTCAGCGGGACAGCCACGGGAAAAACTGTTTTTT. This chain uses TRBV7-9 with TRBJ1-4; 7 bases line up with TRBD1. The ends lost 4 bases at V and 8 bases at J; junction bases unmatched: 10. Germline CDR1 reads SEHNR; CDR2 reads FQNEAQ (reference sequence). The CDR3 is 15 residues long.